The subject of this entry is one T cell receptor (beta chain). The antigen is undetermined. The sample providers were healthy Caucasian people from Russia, aged roughly 6 to 90. The source of the sample is a study of blood T cells in healthy people across ages. The CDR3 runs to 18 residues. From germline, CDR1 is SGHRS and CDR2 YFSETQ. Trimming removed 0 bases from V and 3 bases from J; junction bases left unmatched: 10. Sample-barcoded 5' priming and a J-beta primer mix drove a second PCR of roughly 6 to 12 cycles. One entry per CDR3 protein, called by TCRdb with MiXCR from the 5' RACE reads. The sample lists 1,500,000 or so distinct CDR3 sequences; around 55% were seen once. Study-wide results and limits: Percentage of naive T cells showed a strong correlation with TCR beta diversity. Roughly linearly, TCR beta diversity per million T cells fell as age increased. Higher diversity and more naive CD4+ cells were features of long-lived donors, compared to aged donors.

Sequences were obtained from blood. The chain combines TRBV5-1 with TRBJ2-3, with 10 bases fitting TRBD1. The TCR comes from a man aged 18 to 29 in good health. The CDR3 nucleotides are TGCGCCAGCAGCTTGGTGACAGGGGGCCGAAGTCAAACAGATACGCAGTATTTT. This sequence encodes CASSLVTGGRSQTDTQYF. The whole variable domain, filled in from reference TRBV5-1 and TRBJ2-3, reads KAGVTQTPRYLIKTRGQQVTLSCSPISGHRSVSWYQQTPGQGLQFLFEYFSETQRNKGNFPGRFSGRQFSNSRSEMNVSTLELGDSALYLCASSLVTGGRSQTDTQYFGPGTRLTVL.